The present T cell receptor beta chain was sequenced within a study of CXCR3-negative and CXCR3-positive naive CD8 T cells. Study findings and constraints: Memory cells showed distinct TRBV-TRBJ patterns, while the two naive subsets matched. The TRB CDR3s that CXCR3-positive naive cells carried were more hydrophobic than those of CXCR3-negative naive cells.

About this clonotype: Its antigen is unidentified.

Naive CD8+ T cells had a CD45RO-CCR7+CD27+CD95- phenotype. The CDR3 consists of 14 residues. Germline V gives CDR1 SGDLS, CDR2 YYNGEE. cDNA libraries for TRB were generated by 5' RACE incorporating UMI labels. With the 5' RACE reads reprocessed, TCRdb shows one record per CDR3 protein and no DNA. The ten most abundant clones cover 1.5% to 2% of a sample with about 41,000 distinct CDR3 sequences. Sequencing used naive CXCR3- CD8+ T cells from blood. Subset indicated: CD45RO-CCR7+CD27+CD95- naive CD8+ T cells lacking CXCR3 (TNR3-). The clonotype comes from a human donor in good health. Some clones in this sample may be carry-over from other donors' samples. The chain uses TRBV9 and TRBJ2-7. CDR3 sequence: CASSVGRAPYEHYF.